The rows below give T cell receptor beta chains drawn from one sample of a study of OX40 agonist ivuxolimab in advanced cancers. Produced via immunoSEQ multiplex PCR; TCRdb's table is partial and in-frame only. The sample has tens of thousands of clones; roughly nine tenths are singletons. Sequencing used CD4+ or CD8+ T cells sorted from blood, obtained in a trial of the OX40 agonist ivuxolimab. The source is an adult with an advanced solid tumor such as melanoma, head and neck, liver or kidney cancer. CDR3s include the opening cysteine and the closing phenylalanine or tryptophan. The D gene is left open where the match is weak. A clone size is listed for some rows: how often the clone was seen (once, few, many), or a class if it is expanded.

16	TRBD1	.	TRBV10-3	TRBJ2-7	TGTGCCATCAGTGACGATCCGGGACAGGGATCCTACGAGCAGTACTTC	CAISDDPGQGSYEQYF
17	.	.	TRBV19	TRBJ2-2	TGTGCCAGTAGTATAGGACCTGGGGGCCCGAACACCGGGGAGCTGTTTTTT	CASSIGPGGPNTGELFF
17	.	.	TRBV7-2	TRBJ1-4	TGTGCCAGCAGCACGTACCGTGGGGGAACAAACCTCGGGGGACTGTTTTTT	CASSTYRGGTNLGGLFF
16	TRBD2	.	TRBV12-5	TRBJ2-3	TGTGCTAGTGGTTTGGGTGGCGGCGGGGGGGCAGATACGCAGTATTTT	CASGLGGGGGADTQYF
16	.	.	TRBV5-1	TRBJ1-2	TGCGCCAGCAGCACCTACGACCCGTCGGGTGGGTATGGCTACACCTTC	CASSTYDPSGGYGYTF
15	.	.	TRBV15	TRBJ1-1	TGTGCCACCAGCTCCCCCGGGCAGGGGAACACTGAAGCTTTCTTT	CATSSPGQGNTEAFF
17	TRBD1	.	TRBV28	TRBJ1-1	TGTGCCAGCAGTTTGACAGGGGAAAATGGATTGTTCACTGAAGCTTTCTTT	CASSLTGENGLFTEAFF
13	.	.	TRBV7-2	TRBJ1-5	TGTGCCAGCAGCCCCCTTTTCAATCAGCCCCAGCATTTT	CASSPLFNQPQHF
13	.	.	TRBV6-5	TRBJ2-3	TGTGCCAGCAGGAGGGACGGCACAGATACGCAGTATTTT	CASRRDGTDTQYF
16	TRBD1	.	TRBV5-1	TRBJ2-2	TGCGCCAGCAGCAGTCCGGGACAGGGGGACACCGGGGAGCTGTTTTTT	CASSSPGQGDTGELFF
15	TRBD1	.	TRBV7-8	TRBJ1-6	TGTGCCAGCAGCCCTCGACAGGGGACTAATTCACCCCTCCACTTT	CASSPRQGTNSPLHF
17	.	.	TRBV7-2	TRBJ2-3	TGTGCCAGCACTTCAAAGGAGGGGGGGCAAGACACAGATACGCAGTATTTT	CASTSKEGGQDTDTQYF
16	.	.	TRBV6-6	TRBJ1-1	TGTGCCAGCAGTTACCGGGAAGGGGTCATCGTCTCTGAAGCTTTCTTT	CASSYREGVIVSEAFF
15	.	.	TRBV9	TRBJ2-6	TGTGCCAGCAGCGTAGTGGGGCCTGGGGCCAACGTCCTGACTTTC	CASSVVGPGANVLTF
13	.	.	TRBV5-1	TRBJ2-3	TGCGCCAGCAGCTCCCCAGGCGCAGATACGCAGTATTTT	CASSSPGADTQYF
14	.	.	TRBV19	TRBJ2-1	TGTGCCAGTAATTTACGGACATCCTACAATGAGCAGTTCTTC	CASNLRTSYNEQFF
19	TRBD2	.	TRBV7-3	TRBJ2-3	TGTGCCAGCAGCTTAAATGAAGGGACTAGCGGGGGGAACACAGATACGCAGTATTTT	CASSLNEGTSGGNTDTQYF
13	.	.	TRBV6-5	TRBJ2-7	TGTGCCAGCAGTTACGACGAAATCAACGAGCAGTACTTC	CASSYDEINEQYF
14	.	few	TRBV2	TRBJ1-5	TGTGCCAGCAGTTGGACAAATAGCAATCAGCCCCAGCATTTT	CASSWTNSNQPQHF
13	.	.	TRBV7-2	TRBJ1-6	TGTGCCAGCAGCTTAAATAGAAATTCACCCCTCCACTTT	CASSLNRNSPLHF
16	.	.	TRBV14	TRBJ2-3	TGTGCCAGCAGCCAAGACGGCGGGGCCAACACAGATACGCAGTATTTT	CASSQDGGANTDTQYF
14	.	.	TRBV7-2	TRBJ2-7	TGTGCCAGCAGCTTTTACAGGAGCTCCTACGAGCAGTACTTC	CASSFYRSSYEQYF
13	.	.	TRBV7-6	TRBJ2-7	TGTGCCAGCAGCCTCGGGAGAAACTACGAGCAGTACTTC	CASSLGRNYEQYF
15	.	.	TRBV5-8	TRBJ1-1	TGTGCCAGCAGCTTCCGGACGACTCGCGACACTGAAGCTTTCTTT	CASSFRTTRDTEAFF
14	.	.	TRBV2	TRBJ1-2	TGTGCCAGCTATAAAGGTACAACATCCTATGGCTACACCTTC	CASYKGTTSYGYTF